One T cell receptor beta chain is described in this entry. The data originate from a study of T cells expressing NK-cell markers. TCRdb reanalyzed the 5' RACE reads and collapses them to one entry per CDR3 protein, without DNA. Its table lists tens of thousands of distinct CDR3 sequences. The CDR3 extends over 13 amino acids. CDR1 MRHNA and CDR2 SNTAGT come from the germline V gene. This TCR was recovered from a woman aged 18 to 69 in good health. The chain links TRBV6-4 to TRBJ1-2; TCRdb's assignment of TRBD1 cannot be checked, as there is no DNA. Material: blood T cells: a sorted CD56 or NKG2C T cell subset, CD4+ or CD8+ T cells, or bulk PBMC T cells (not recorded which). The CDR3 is CASSGGQGHGYTF.